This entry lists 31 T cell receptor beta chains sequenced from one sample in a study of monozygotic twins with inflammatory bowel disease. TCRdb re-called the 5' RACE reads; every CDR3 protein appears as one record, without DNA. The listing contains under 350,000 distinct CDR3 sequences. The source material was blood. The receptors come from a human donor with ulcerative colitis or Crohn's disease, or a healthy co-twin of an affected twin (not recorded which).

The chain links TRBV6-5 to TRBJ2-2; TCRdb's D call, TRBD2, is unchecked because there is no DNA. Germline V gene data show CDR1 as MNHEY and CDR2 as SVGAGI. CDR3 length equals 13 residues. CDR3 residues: CASSRRRDGELFF.

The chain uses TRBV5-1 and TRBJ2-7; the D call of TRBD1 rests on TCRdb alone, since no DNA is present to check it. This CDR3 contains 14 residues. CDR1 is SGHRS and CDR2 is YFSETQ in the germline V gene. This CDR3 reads CASSFEGSGYEQYF.

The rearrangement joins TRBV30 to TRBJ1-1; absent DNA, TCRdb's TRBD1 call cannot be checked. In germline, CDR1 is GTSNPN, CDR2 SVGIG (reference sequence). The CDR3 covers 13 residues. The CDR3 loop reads CAWIQAMRTEAFF.

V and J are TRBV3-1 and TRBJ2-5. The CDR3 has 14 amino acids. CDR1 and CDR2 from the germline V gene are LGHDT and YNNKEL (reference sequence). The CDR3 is CASSQAVKGETQYF.

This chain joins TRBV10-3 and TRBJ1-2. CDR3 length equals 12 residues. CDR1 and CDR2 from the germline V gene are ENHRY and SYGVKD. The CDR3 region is CAISEEFYGYTF.

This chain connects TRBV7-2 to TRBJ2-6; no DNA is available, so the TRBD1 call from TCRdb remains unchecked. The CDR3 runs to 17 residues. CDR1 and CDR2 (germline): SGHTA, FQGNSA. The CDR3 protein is CASSSSGTASGANVLTF.

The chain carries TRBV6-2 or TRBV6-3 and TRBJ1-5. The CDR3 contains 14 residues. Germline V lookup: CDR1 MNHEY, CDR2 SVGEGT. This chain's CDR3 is CASSYYGRNQPQHF.

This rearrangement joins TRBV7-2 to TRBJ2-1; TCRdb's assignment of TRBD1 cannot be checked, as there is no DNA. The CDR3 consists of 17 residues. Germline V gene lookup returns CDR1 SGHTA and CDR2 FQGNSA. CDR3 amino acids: CASSPPGGDRGSGWQFF.

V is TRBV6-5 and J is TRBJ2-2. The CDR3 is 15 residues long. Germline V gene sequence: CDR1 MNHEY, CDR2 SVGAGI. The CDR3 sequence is CASSYSWENTGELFF.

The CDR3 reads CASTPDRYNEKLFF. The genes are TRBV7-2 and TRBJ1-4; absent DNA, TCRdb's TRBD1 call cannot be checked. The CDR3 sequence is 14 residues long. The germline CDR1 and CDR2 sequences are SGHTA and FQGNSA.

CDR3: CASSQDWTGRYNEQFF. This chain connects TRBV4-2 to TRBJ2-1; TCRdb's D gene call, TRBD1, goes unchecked for lack of DNA. Per the germline V gene, CDR1 is LGHNA and CDR2 is YNFKEQ. This CDR3 contains 16 residues.

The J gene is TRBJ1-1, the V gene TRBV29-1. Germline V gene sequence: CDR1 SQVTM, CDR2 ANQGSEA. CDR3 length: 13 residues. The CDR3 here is CSVYNGGVTEAFF. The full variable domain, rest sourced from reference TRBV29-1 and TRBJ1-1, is SAVISQKPSRDICQRGTSLTIQCQVDSQVTMMFWYRQQPGQSLTLIATANQGSEATYESGFVIDKFPISRPNLTFSTLTVSNMSPEDSSIYLCSVYNGGVTEAFFGQGTRLTVV.

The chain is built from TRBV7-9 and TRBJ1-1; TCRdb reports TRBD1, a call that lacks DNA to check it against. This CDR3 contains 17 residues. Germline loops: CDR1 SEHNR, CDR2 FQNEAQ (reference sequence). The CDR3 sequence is CASSPESGKITGTEAFF.

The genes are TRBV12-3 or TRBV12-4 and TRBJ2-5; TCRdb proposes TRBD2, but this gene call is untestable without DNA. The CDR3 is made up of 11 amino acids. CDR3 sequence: CASALIETQYF.

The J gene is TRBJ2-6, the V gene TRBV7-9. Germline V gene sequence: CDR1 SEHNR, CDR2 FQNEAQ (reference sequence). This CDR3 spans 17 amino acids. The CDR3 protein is CASSFLTGSSGANVLTF.

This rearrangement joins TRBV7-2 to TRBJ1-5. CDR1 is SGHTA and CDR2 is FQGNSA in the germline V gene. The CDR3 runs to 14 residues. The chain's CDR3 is CASSLTRVNQPQHF.

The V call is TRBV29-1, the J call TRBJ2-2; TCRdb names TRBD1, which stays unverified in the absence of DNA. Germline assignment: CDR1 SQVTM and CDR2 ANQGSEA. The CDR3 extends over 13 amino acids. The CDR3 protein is CSVGGTNTGELFF.

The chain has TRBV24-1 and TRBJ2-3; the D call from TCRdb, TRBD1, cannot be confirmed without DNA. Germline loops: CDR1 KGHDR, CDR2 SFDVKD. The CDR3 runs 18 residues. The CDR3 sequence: CATSDPRGSGYSTDTQYF.

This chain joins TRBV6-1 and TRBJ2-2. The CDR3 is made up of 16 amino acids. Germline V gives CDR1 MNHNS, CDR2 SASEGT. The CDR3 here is CASIPLANTDTGELFF.

CDR3 protein: CASSSHLYEQYF. The chain links TRBV7-9 to TRBJ2-7. The CDR3 totals 12 residues. Per the germline V gene, CDR1 is SEHNR and CDR2 is FQNEAQ (reference sequence).

CDR3 amino acids: CASSRGRTALYGYTF. The chain has TRBV4-3 and TRBJ1-2; there is no DNA to check the TCRdb D call of TRBD1. The CDR3 extends over 15 amino acids. Germline CDR1 and CDR2: LGHNA and YSLEER.

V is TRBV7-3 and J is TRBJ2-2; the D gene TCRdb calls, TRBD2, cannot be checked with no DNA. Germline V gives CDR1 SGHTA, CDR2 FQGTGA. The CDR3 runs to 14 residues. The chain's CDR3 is CATRGGPGRGELFF.

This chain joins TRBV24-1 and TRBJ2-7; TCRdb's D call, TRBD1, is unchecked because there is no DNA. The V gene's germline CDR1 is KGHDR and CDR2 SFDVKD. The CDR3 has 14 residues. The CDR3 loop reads CATSESGTDYEQYF.

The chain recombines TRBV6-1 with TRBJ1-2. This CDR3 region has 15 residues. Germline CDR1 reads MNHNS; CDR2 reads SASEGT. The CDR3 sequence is CASSITVLLNYGYTF.

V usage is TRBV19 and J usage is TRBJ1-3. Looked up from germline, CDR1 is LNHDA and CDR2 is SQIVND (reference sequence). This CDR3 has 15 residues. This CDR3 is CASSRTADHGNTIYF.

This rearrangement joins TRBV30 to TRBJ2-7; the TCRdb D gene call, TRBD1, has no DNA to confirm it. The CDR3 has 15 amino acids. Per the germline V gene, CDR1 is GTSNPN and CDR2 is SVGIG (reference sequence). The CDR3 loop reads CAWRAPGQKTYEQYF.

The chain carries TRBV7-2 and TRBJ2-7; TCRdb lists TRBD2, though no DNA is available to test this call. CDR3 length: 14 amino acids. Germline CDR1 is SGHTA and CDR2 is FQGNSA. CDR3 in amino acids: CASSLVWGEAEQYF.

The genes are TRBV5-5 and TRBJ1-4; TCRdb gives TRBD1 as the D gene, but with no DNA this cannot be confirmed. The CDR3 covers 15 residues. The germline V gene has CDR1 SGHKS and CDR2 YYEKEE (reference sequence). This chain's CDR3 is CASRTGHATNEKLFF.

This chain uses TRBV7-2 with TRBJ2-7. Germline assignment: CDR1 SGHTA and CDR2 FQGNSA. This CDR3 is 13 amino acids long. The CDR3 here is CASILNLQYEQYF.

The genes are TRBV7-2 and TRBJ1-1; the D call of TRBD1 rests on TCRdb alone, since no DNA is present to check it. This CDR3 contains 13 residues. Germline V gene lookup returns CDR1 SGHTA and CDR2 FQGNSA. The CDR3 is CASSYGGWTEAFF.

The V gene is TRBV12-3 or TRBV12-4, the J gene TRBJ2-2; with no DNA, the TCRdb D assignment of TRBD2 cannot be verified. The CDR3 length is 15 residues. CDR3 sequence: CASSLAGGPTGELFF.